These 13 T cell receptor beta chains came from one sample sequenced in a study of blood T cell repertoires in COVID-19. The table came from immunoSEQ multiplex PCR; TCRdb's copy has only in-frame clones and leaves some out. The sample consists of some 130,000 clones, under 95% of them appearing once. The sequenced sample was peripheral blood. These receptors were taken from a man aged 45 to 65 with active COVID-19.

The chain combines TRBV5-4 with TRBJ1-2, with 8 positions matching TRBD1. This CDR3 is built from 14 residues. Germline CDR1 and CDR2: SGHNT and YYREEE (reference sequence). The junction had 3 bases not matched to a gene; V was cut back by 5 bases and J by 0 bases. The chain's CDR3 is CASRRQGTNYGYTF. The CDR3 region has the DNA TGTGCCAGCAGAAGACAGGGGACTAACTATGGCTACACCTTC.

The chain uses TRBV29-1 and TRBJ2-3, with 8 nucleotides matching TRBD2. Germline CDR1 SQVTM, CDR2 ANQGSEA. The CDR3 length is 14 residues. Trimming cost V 5 bases and J 2 bases; bases outside gene matches: 6. CDR3 nucleotide sequence: TGCAGCGTTACCGGCGGGGGGTACACAGATACGCAGTATTTT. Protein: CSVTGGGYTDTQYF.

This chain uses TRBV7-9 with TRBJ2-7; 10 nucleotides align to TRBD2. Germline V lookup: CDR1 SEHNR, CDR2 FQNEAQ (reference sequence). This CDR3 spans 17 amino acids. CDR3 protein: CASSSPPGTSASYGQYV. The CDR3 region has the DNA TGTGCCAGCAGCTCTCCGCCGGGGACTAGCGCCAGTTACGGGCAGTACGTC.

V and J are TRBV10-1 and TRBJ2-7; D is unresolved. Germline V CDR1 and CDR2: WNHNN, SYGVQD (reference sequence). There are 14 residues in the CDR3. V was clipped by 7 bases and J by 3 bases, with 16 bases between them. The CDR3: CASIPPPVNYEQYF. In DNA, the CDR3 is TGCGCCAGCATTCCCCCCCCAGTCAACTACGAGCAGTACTTC.

This chain links TRBV12-3 or TRBV12-4 with TRBJ1-5; tentative D call: TRBD1 (6 bases). V lost 1 base to trimming and J lost 11 bases, with 6 bases between them. The CDR3 runs 11 residues. In DNA, the CDR3 is TGTGCCAGCAGTTTAGAGGGGGCCCAGCATTTT. It codes for CASSLEGAQHF.

The rearrangement links TRBV18 to TRBJ1-1; TRBD1 agrees at 7 bases. Germline V CDR1 and CDR2: KGHSH, LQKENI. The CDR3 covers 16 residues. V lost 6 bases, J lost 2 bases, and 12 bases stayed unmatched. The CDR3 sequence: CASSPRRQGFNTEAFF. The CDR3 DNA reads TGTGCCAGCTCTCCTAGAAGACAGGGTTTCAACACTGAAGCTTTCTTT.

This sequence joins TRBV11-2 and TRBJ1-2; D gene unclear. Germline V CDR1 and CDR2: SGHAT, FQNNGV. V lost 0 bases and J 6 bases, leaving 14 bases between the germline ends. CDR3 length: 15 residues. The CDR3 DNA reads TGTGCCAGCAGCTTAGAACCACAGCATCCCCATGGCTACACCTTC. Amino acid sequence: CASSLEPQHPHGYTF.

The chain couples TRBV6-5 to TRBJ1-6; tentative D call: TRBD1 (5 bases). V lost 6 bases, J lost 9 bases, and 18 bases lay in between. The CDR3 is made up of 15 amino acids. CDR1 and CDR2 (germline): MNHEY, SVGAGI. CDR3 sequence reads: CASRGEYTGGSPLHF. DNA of the CDR3: TGTGCCAGCAGGGGGGAATACACCGGGGGTTCACCCCTCCACTTT.

The J gene is TRBJ1-5, the V gene TRBV3-1 (or the pseudogene TRBV3-2), with D uncertain. Germline V gene data show CDR1 as LGHDT and CDR2 as YNNKEL (reference sequence). V lost 2 bases, J lost 0 bases, and 8 bases lay in between. This CDR3 is 15 amino acids long. CDR3 amino acids: CASSQSVYSNQPQHF. The CDR3 DNA is TGTGCCAGCAGCCAATCGGTATATAGCAATCAGCCCCAGCATTTT.

The chain is built from TRBV27 and TRBJ2-3; TRBD2 matches at 14 bases. Germline lookup yields CDR1 MNHEY and CDR2 SMNVEV (reference sequence). The V segment lost 4 bases and the J segment 6 bases; nucleotides outside the gene matches: 3. The length of the CDR3 is 15 residues. In DNA, the CDR3 is TGTGCCAGCAGTTCCTGGACTAGCGGGAGGGATACGCAGTATTTT. The encoded protein is CASSSWTSGRDTQYF.

CDR3 nucleotides: TGTGCCAGCAGCCGGGCCCTCCGTGAAGGCTACACCTTC. Amino acids: CASSRALREGYTF. The chain employs TRBV3-1 (or the pseudogene TRBV3-2) and TRBJ1-2, with no clear D. CDR1 LGHDT and CDR2 YNNKEL come from the germline V gene (reference sequence). V was shortened by 4 bases and J by 8 bases, with 14 bases between the two germline ends. The CDR3 has 13 residues.

This chain joins TRBV18 and TRBJ2-3; no reliable D call. The CDR3 length is 14 residues. Germline CDR1 reads KGHSH; CDR2 reads LQKENI. Trimming took off 5 bases at V and 2 bases at J, with 11 bases between the two ends. CDR3 sequence: CASSARNPTDTQYF. As DNA, the CDR3 is TGTGCCAGCTCAGCCAGGAACCCCACAGATACGCAGTATTTT. Drawing the rest from reference TRBV18 and TRBJ2-3, the complete variable domain is NAGVMQNPRHLVRRRGQEARLRCSPMKGHSHVYWYRQLPEEGLKFMVYLQKENIIDESGMPKERFSAEFPKEGPSILRIQQVVRGDSAAYFCASSARNPTDTQYFGPGTRLTVL.

The V and J genes are TRBV3-1 (or the pseudogene TRBV3-2) and TRBJ2-2; no clear D gene. Trimming took off 2 bases at V and 6 bases at J, with 10 bases between the two ends. This CDR3 has 14 residues. Germline-derived CDR1 and CDR2 are LGHDT and YNNKEL (reference sequence). CDR3 bases: TGTGCCAGCAGCCAACTAGAATTGGCCGGGGAGCTGTTTTTT. Residues: CASSQLELAGELFF.